The 22 T cell receptor beta chains reported below all come from one sample, sequenced in a study of technical replicates of blood from several donors. TCRdb keeps only in-frame clones here, not all; method: immunoSEQ multiplex PCR. The data hold tens of thousands of clones, with over 85% observed a single time. Sample: T cells isolated from PBMCs. The receptors shown here come from a human donor in good health.

V gene TRBV2 combines with J gene TRBJ2-1; 11 bases are shared with TRBD2. With V trimmed by 4 bases and J by 4 bases, 9 bases remained unmatched. The CDR3 extends over 17 amino acids. CDR1 and CDR2 from the germline V gene are SNHLY and FYNNEI. CDR3 sequence (DNA): TGTGCCAGCAGTGGCCTACTAGCGGGAGATAGGTACAATGAGCAGTTCTTC. Amino acid sequence: CASSGLLAGDRYNEQFF.

The chain combines TRBV2 with TRBJ1-2; D is uncertain. The CDR3 is made up of 14 amino acids. V shed 8 bases and J shed 8 bases, with 21 bases lying between them. Germline CDR1 reads SNHLY; CDR2 reads FYNNEI. The CDR3 reads CASRNPDSRRGYTF. The CDR3 bases are TGTGCCAGCCGCAACCCTGACTCTCGGCGAGGCTACACCTTC.

This clone was recorded once. The rearrangement links TRBV4-3 to TRBJ2-3; a possible D gene is TRBD1 (6 bases). The CDR3 loop spans 17 amino acids. The V and J ends lost 4 bases and 13 bases respectively, with 30 bases between them. CDR1 and CDR2 from the germline V gene are LGHNA and YSLEER. The CDR3 coding sequence is TGCGCCAGCAGCCTACACAAAGGCGCCGGGACATACTCTGCCGAGTATTTT. Residues: CASSLHKGAGTYSAEYF.

This rearrangement joins TRBV29-1 to TRBJ2-2; TRBD2 aligns across 10 bases. The CDR3 consists of 16 residues. Trimming cost V 4 bases and J 5 bases; bases outside gene matches: 10. Germline-derived CDR1 and CDR2 are SQVTM and ANQGSEA. The CDR3 reads CSVGSLAGVGTGELFF. The CDR3 coding sequence is TGCAGCGTTGGGTCTCTAGCGGGAGTGGGTACCGGGGAGCTGTTTTTT.

J is TRBJ1-5 and V is TRBV7-8; 8 positions agree with TRBD1. CDR3 length equals 16 residues. With 4 bases clipped from V and 6 bases from J, the junction kept 11 bases outside the gene matches. The germline gives CDR1 SGHVS, CDR2 FQNEAQ. CDR3 region: CASSSRRDRQVQPQHF. The CDR3 DNA reads as TGTGCCAGCAGCTCTCGCCGGGACAGGCAAGTTCAGCCCCAGCATTTT.

The genes are TRBV6-5 and TRBJ1-1; D may be TRBD1 (6 bases). The CDR3 length is 12 residues. Between the trimmed V and J ends, which lost 10 bases and 5 bases, there was a span of 14 bases. Per germline, CDR1 MNHEY and CDR2 SVGAGI. The CDR3 spells CATFRGETEAFF. CDR3 DNA sequence: TGTGCCACCTTCAGGGGCGAGACTGAAGCTTTCTTT.

This clone has just a few counts. The chain is built from TRBV5-1 and TRBJ1-1, with TRBD1 matching 11 bases. The CDR3 sequence is 14 residues long. Germline-derived CDR1 and CDR2 are SGHRS and YFSETQ. Germline trimming cut 7 bases from V and 6 bases from J; bases unmatched to any gene: 8. CDR3 protein: CASGGQGAIPEAFF. For the CDR3, the DNA is TGCGCCAGCGGCGGACAGGGGGCAATTCCTGAAGCTTTCTTT.

The chain employs TRBV20-1 and TRBJ2-7; D might be TRBD2 (5 bases). Trimming shortened V by 6 bases and J by 6 bases, and 12 bases separated the two germline ends. Germline CDR1 is DFQATT and CDR2 is SNEGSKA (reference sequence). The CDR3 has 11 amino acids. CDR3 nucleotide sequence: TGCAGTGCCAAACTAGGGCTCGAGCAGTACTTC. Protein sequence: CSAKLGLEQYF.

The sample holds a few counts of this clone. This chain uses TRBV15 with TRBJ2-1; 9 bases align to TRBD2. Germline V gives CDR1 LNHNV, CDR2 YYDKDF (reference sequence). This CDR3 spans 16 amino acids. V dropped 4 bases and J dropped 6; count of bases not matched to a gene: 10. The CDR3 DNA is TGTGCCACCAGCAACTCCCAAGCGGGAGGCCTCAATGAGCAGTTCTTC. Translated, it gives CATSNSQAGGLNEQFF.

A note on this clone: Compared with germline, one end of the junction differs, possibly owing to a read error. The chain carries TRBV7-7 and TRBJ2-3; the match to TRBD1 covers 8 bases. This CDR3 region has 15 residues. Per the germline V gene, CDR1 is SSHAT and CDR2 is FNYEAQ (reference sequence). The CDR3 DNA reads TGTGCTAGCAGCGAAGACAGGGGTGGTCCAGATACGCAGTATTTT. Protein: CASSEDRGGPDTQYF.

The CDR3 region is CASSAGQGYQETQYF. CDR3 sequence (DNA): TGTGCCAGCAGCGCGGGACAGGGGTACCAAGAGACCCAGTACTTC. The V call is TRBV7-3, the J call TRBJ2-5, with TRBD1 matching over 10 bases. J lost 0 bases, V lost 5 bases, and 3 bases had no gene match. This CDR3 spans 15 amino acids. Germline values: CDR1 SGHTA, CDR2 FQGTGA.

V gene TRBV6-6 combines with J gene TRBJ2-7; 12 bases map to TRBD2. This CDR3 region has 14 residues. CDR1 and CDR2 (germline): MNHNY, SVGAGI (reference sequence). The V gene end was trimmed by 6 bases and the J gene end by 7 bases; junction bases not matched to a gene: 7. The CDR3 coding sequence is TGTGCCAGCAGACAACTCGGACTAGCGGGAGAGCAGTACTTC. Translated, it gives CASRQLGLAGEQYF.

The chain joins TRBV2 to TRBJ2-2; TRBD2 matches at 13 bases. From germline, CDR1 is SNHLY and CDR2 FYNNEI. The CDR3 has 16 residues. With 11 bases clipped from V and 5 bases from J, the junction kept 11 bases outside the gene matches. The CDR3 DNA sequence: TGTGCCGGAGGACTAGCGGGAGATAGGTGGACCGGGGAGCTGTTTTTT. Its translation: CAGGLAGDRWTGELFF.

This chain uses TRBV18 with TRBJ2-7; a possible D gene is TRBD1 (6 bases). With 2 bases removed from V and 3 bases from J, the gap between germline ends came to 14 bases. The CDR3 totals 15 residues. Germline CDR1 is KGHSH and CDR2 is LQKENI. CDR3 nucleotides: TGTGCCAGCTCACCATCCACCGGACAGAGCTACGAGCAGTACTTC. Residues: CASSPSTGQSYEQYF.

The V and J genes are TRBV10-3 and TRBJ1-2; 8 bases map to TRBD1. Germline CDR1 and CDR2: ENHRY and SYGVKD. With 10 bases clipped from V and 4 bases from J, the junction kept 14 bases outside the gene matches. The CDR3 has 15 residues. CDR3 amino acids: CATVLDRVGSYGYTF. The CDR3 coding sequence is TGTGCCACCGTTCTGGACAGGGTGGGCTCCTATGGCTACACCTTC.

The V gene is TRBV19, the J gene TRBJ1-3; D gene uncertain. The CDR3 extends over 17 amino acids. Germline V CDR1 and CDR2: LNHDA, SQIVND (reference sequence). Between the trimmed V and J ends, which lost 1 base and 0 bases, there was a span of 13 bases. In DNA form, the CDR3 reads TGTGCCAGTAGTATAGGACGGGAGTACTACTCTGGAAACACCATATATTTT. It yields the protein CASSIGREYYSGNTIYF.

In nucleotides, the CDR3 is TGCGCCAGCAGCCACGAGACACTAGGTCAGGATGAGCAGTTCTTC. As protein: CASSHETLGQDEQFF. V and J are TRBV4-1 and TRBJ2-1, with a tentative D call TRBD2 (5 bases). Trimming shortened V by 3 bases and J by 8 bases, and 17 bases separated the two germline ends. Germline CDR1 is MGHRA and CDR2 is YSYEKL. The CDR3 consists of 15 residues.

The chain carries TRBV11-3 and TRBJ2-1; 11 bases are a match to TRBD2. The germline V gene has CDR1 SGHNT and CDR2 YENEEA. The CDR3 loop spans 18 amino acids. Trimming removed 1 base from V and 4 bases from J; junction bases left unmatched: 9. The DNA of the CDR3 is TGTGCCAGCAGCTTAGGGCTATTCCTAGCGGGAGGTTACAATGAGCAGTTCTTC. The encoded protein is CASSLGLFLAGGYNEQFF.

The CDR3: CASSFIGQGFEKLFF. The CDR3 DNA is TGTGCCAGCAGTTTTATAGGACAGGGGTTTGAAAAACTGTTTTTT. This chain uses TRBV28 with TRBJ1-4; the match to TRBD1 covers 9 bases. V gave up 3 bases and J gave up 7 bases; unmatched junction bases: 6. The CDR3 has 15 residues. Germline V lookup: CDR1 MDHEN, CDR2 SYDVKM.

The sample holds a few counts of this clone. The genes are TRBV6-5 and TRBJ2-4; D is undetermined. Germline V gives CDR1 MNHEY, CDR2 SVGAGI. Trimming removed 0 bases from V and 1 base from J, with 4 bases in between. The CDR3 runs 14 residues. This chain's CDR3 is CASSYSYAKNIQYF. The CDR3 DNA is TGTGCCAGCAGTTACTCATATGCCAAAAACATTCAGTACTTC.

The rearrangement uses TRBV6-5 and TRBJ1-5, with 7 bases lining up with TRBD1. The germline V gene has CDR1 MNHEY and CDR2 SVGAGI. Trimming at V came to 2 bases and at J to 2 bases, leaving 3 bases not matched to a gene. The CDR3 is 15 amino acids. CDR3 sequence (DNA): TGTGCCAGCAGTTACGCCGGGACAGGCAATCAGCCCCAGCATTTT. Protein sequence: CASSYAGTGNQPQHF.

V gene TRBV6-1 combines with J gene TRBJ2-5; TRBD2 is a possible D gene (6 bases). Trimming cost V 7 bases and J 4 bases, with 19 bases left between them. Germline CDR1 MNHNS, CDR2 SASEGT. There are 15 residues in the CDR3. The CDR3 protein is CASTSGVSRRETQYF. The CDR3 nucleotides are TGTGCCAGCACCTCGGGGGTTAGTCGTCGAGAGACCCAGTACTTC.